This T cell receptor (beta chain) derives from a study of blood T cells in healthy people across ages. Study-level points and caveats: Roughly linear declines in TCR beta diversity per million T cells occurred with age.

Each sample gave at least 6.5 million isolated PBMCs. This clonotype was observed at least ten times. Its antigen is undetermined. A J-beta primer mix and a sample-barcoded 5' primer were used in a second PCR of about 7 to 12 cycles. From the 5' RACE reads, TCRdb called clonotypes with MiXCR, one entry per CDR3 protein. The sample lists 800,000 to 950,000 distinct CDR3 sequences; approximately 32% were seen once. The data also belong to a second study, concerning T cells of mothers and their children. That paper notes: Mothers gave over 9.5 million TCR beta CDR3 reads each, and children 2.5 million to 3 million each.

Sequenced: blood. This TCR came from a woman between 40 and 55 years old in good health.

CDR3 bases: TGTGCCAGCAGCGTAGACAGCTTCTCCTACGAGCAGTACTTC. The encoded protein is CASSVDSFSYEQYF. The chain combines TRBV9 with TRBJ2-7; D uncertain. CDR3 length equals 14 residues. CDR1 SGDLS and CDR2 YYNGEE come from the germline V gene. V was clipped by 0 bases and J by 0 bases, with 7 bases between them.